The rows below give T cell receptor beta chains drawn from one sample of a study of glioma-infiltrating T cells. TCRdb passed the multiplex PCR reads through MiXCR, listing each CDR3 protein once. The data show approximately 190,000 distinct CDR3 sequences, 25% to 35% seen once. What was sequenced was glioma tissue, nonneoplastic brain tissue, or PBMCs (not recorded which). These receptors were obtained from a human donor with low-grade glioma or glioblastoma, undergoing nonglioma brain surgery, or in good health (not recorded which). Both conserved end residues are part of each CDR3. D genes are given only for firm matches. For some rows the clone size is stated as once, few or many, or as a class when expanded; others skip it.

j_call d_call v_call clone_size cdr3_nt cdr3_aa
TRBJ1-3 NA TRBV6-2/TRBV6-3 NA TGTGCCAGCAGTTCATCTAACACCTTCTCTGGAAACACCATATATTTT CASSSSNTFSGNTIYF
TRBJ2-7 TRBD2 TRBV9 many TGTGCCAGCAGCGTAGCATCCAGCGGGGGGTACGAGCAGTACTTC CASSVASSGGYEQYF
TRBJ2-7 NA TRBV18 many TGTGCCAGCTCACCTGCCTCACAGGGGAGGTACGAGCAGTACTTC CASSPASQGRYEQYF
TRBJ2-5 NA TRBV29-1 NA TGCAGCGTTGGTGCACACCCTTACCAAGAGACCCAGTACTTC CSVGAHPYQETQYF
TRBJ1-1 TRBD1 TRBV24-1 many TGTGCCACCAGTGTCCGGACAGGGGCGATGGCTGAAGCTTTCTTT CATSVRTGAMAEAFF
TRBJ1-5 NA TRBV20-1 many TGCAGTGCTAGAGATGGACGTCTCGGGGGGGATCAGCCCCAGCATTTT CSARDGRLGGDQPQHF
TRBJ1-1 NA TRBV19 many TGTGCCAGTAGTAACACAGGGCACACTGAAGCTTTCTTT CASSNTGHTEAFF
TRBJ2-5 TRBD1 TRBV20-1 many TGCAGTGCTAGAGATCTCACAGGGGCGCAAGAGACCCAGTACTTC CSARDLTGAQETQYF
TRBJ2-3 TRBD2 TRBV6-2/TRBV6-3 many TGTGCCAGCAGTACCAGGACTAGCGGAAGGAGCACAGATACGCAGTATTTT CASSTRTSGRSTDTQYF
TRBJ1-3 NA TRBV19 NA TGTGCCAGTAGTCCAGGACGGGTCTCTGGAAACACCATATATTTT CASSPGRVSGNTIYF
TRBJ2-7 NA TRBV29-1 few TGCAGCGTTGCCAGATCAACATCGGGGGAGCAGTACTTC CSVARSTSGEQYF
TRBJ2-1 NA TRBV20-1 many TGCAGTGCTCCAAGGACAGAGCAGTTCTTC CSAPRTEQFF
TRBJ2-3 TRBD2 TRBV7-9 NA TGTGCCAGCAGCCCTAGTCTAGCGGGTAGCACAGATACTCAGTATTTT CASSPSLAGSTDTQYF
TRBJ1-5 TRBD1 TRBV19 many TGTGCCAGTAGTCCCGGGACAGGGATCACTCATCAGCCCCAGCATTTT CASSPGTGITHQPQHF
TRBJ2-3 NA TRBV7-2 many TGTGCCAGCAGCTTTAACGCTGCGGTGAGGACCCGGGCCAGGGGTACAGATACGCAGTATTTT CASSFNAAVRTRARGTDTQYF
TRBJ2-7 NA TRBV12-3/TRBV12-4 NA TGTGCCAGCAGCTCCGTTGGGTACAACGAGCAGTACTTC CASSSVGYNEQYF
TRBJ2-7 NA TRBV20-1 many TGCAGTGCTAGAGAATGGCGGGGCCCCTCCTACGAGCAGTACTTC CSAREWRGPSYEQYF
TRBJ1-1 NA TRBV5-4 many TGTGCCAGCAGCTTGACCAGGAACACTGAAGCTTTCTTT CASSLTRNTEAFF
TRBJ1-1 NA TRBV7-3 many TGTGCCAGCAGCGAAGTGGCAGTGGAAGCTTTCTTT CASSEVAVEAFF
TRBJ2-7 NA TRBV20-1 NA TGCAGTGATAGCCAAAGGGATCGCTACGAGCAGTACTTC CSDSQRDRYEQYF
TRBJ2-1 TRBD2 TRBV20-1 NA TGCAGTGCGGTTACTAGCGGGAGGGACAATGAGCAGTTCTTC CSAVTSGRDNEQFF
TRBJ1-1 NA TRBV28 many TGTGCCAGCAGTTTAATCAGGGTCTCTGAAGCTTTCTTT CASSLIRVSEAFF
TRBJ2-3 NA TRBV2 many TGTGCCAGCAGTGGCGGCATGACAGATACGCAGTATTTT CASSGGMTDTQYF
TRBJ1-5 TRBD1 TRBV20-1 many TGCAGTGCTAGACCTCCAGGGGGCGGATGGCCCCAGCATTTT CSARPPGGGWPQHF
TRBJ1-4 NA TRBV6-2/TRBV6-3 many TGTGCCAGCAGTGACGACAGCAGAAATAATGAAAAACTGTTTTTT CASSDDSRNNEKLFF
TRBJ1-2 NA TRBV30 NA TGTGCCTGGAGCGGGGGGAACTATGGCTACACCTTC CAWSGGNYGYTF
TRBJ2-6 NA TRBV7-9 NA TGTGCCAGCAGCTTAGGCCGGGGGCCCAGTACTGGGGCCAACGTCCTGACTTTC CASSLGRGPSTGANVLTF
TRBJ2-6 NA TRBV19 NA TGTGCCAGTACAGCTCTCACAGGGCAAACTTCTGGGGCCAACGTCCTGACTTTC CASTALTGQTSGANVLTF
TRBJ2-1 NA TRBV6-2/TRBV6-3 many TGTGCCAGCAGTTACGCGGGACATCCCTACAATGAGCAGTTCTTC CASSYAGHPYNEQFF
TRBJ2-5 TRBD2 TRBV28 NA TGTGCCAGCAGTCACCAAGGGCGGGAGGGGGGACGGGCCCAGTACTTC CASSHQGREGGRAQYF
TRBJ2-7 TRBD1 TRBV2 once TGTGCCAGCAGCTTGACAGGGGGCTTCCCCTACGAGCAGTACTTC CASSLTGGFPYEQYF
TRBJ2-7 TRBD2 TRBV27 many TGTGCCAGCGGTCTAGCGGGGACGCTCTACGAGCAGTACTTC CASGLAGTLYEQYF
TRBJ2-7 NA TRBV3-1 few TGTGCCAGCAGCCAACCCTCCCTCGGCTACGAGCAGTACTTC CASSQPSLGYEQYF
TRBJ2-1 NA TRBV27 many TGTGCCAGCAGTTTATCATATAGCGGTCAAACCTACAATGAGCAGTTCTTC CASSLSYSGQTYNEQFF
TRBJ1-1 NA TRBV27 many TGTGCCAGCAGTTTAGGACTGGAAGCTTTCTTT CASSLGLEAFF
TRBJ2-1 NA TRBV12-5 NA TGTGCTAGTGGTTTGTCCGAATATTTAATGCACAATGAGCAGTTCTTC CASGLSEYLMHNEQFF
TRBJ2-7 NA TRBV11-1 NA TGTGCCAGCAGCTTCCCGGGGCGGATCTCCTACGAGCAGTACTTC CASSFPGRISYEQYF
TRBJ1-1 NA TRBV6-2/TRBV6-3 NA TGTGCCAGCAGTTACTTACTAGGCGCTGAAGCTTTCTTT CASSYLLGAEAFF
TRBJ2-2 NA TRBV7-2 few TGTGCCAGCAGCCGAGTGGGGGCGGTCAACACCGGGGAGCTGTTTTTT CASSRVGAVNTGELFF
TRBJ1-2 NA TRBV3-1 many TGTGCCAGCAGCCAAGATGGGAGATGGGGCGGCTATGGCTACACCTTC CASSQDGRWGGYGYTF
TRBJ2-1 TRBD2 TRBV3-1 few TGTGCCAGCAGCCAAGCGGGGGGGAGCGGGGGCTCCGAGCAGTTCTTC CASSQAGGSGGSEQFF
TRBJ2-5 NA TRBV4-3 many TGCGCCAGCAGCCAAGATCACCTAGCGAGAGAGACCCAGTACTTC CASSQDHLARETQYF
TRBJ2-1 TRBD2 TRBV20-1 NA TGCAGTTTTGGGACTAGCGGCAATGAGCAGTTCTTC CSFGTSGNEQFF
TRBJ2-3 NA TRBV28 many TGTGCCAGCAGTTTATCGGCAACAGATACGCAGTATTTT CASSLSATDTQYF
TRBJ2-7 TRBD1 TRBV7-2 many TGTGCCAGCAGCTTAAGGGACAGAAGAGACGAGCAGTACTTC CASSLRDRRDEQYF
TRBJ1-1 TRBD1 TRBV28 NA TGTGCCAGCAGCCATCCAGATAATCGACAGGGGAGGGTTGAAACTTTCTTT CASSHPDNRQGRVETFF